A selection of T cell receptor beta chains follows, all from one sample in a study of vaccination effects on CD4 cells after COVID-19. The data were produced by immunoSEQ multiplex PCR, yet TCRdb's version contains in-frame clones alone and is incomplete. The sample gives tens of thousands of clones, approximately 80% of which show up once; 0.95% to 1.5% is in the top ten. No antigen has been identified for these receptors. Material: CD4+ T cells from PBMCs cultured with HCoV-229E spike peptides, obtained after COVID-19 vaccination. These receptors all come from a human donor who received a COVID-19 vaccine. CDR3s include the opening cysteine and the closing phenylalanine or tryptophan. A D gene is named only where the DNA matches it firmly. The size field is filled for only some rows; it gives once, few, many or a size class.

-	TRBV5-5	-	TRBJ1-2	TGTGCCAGCAGCTTCCTTGCCGGGTTAGACTATGGCTACACCTTC	CASSFLAGLDYGYTF
-	TRBV12-3/TRBV12-4	-	TRBJ1-5	TGTGCCAGCAGCAATTTAGGTAATCAGCCCCAGCATTTT	CASSNLGNQPQHF
medium-sized	TRBV6-2/TRBV6-3	-	TRBJ1-6	TGTGCCAGCAGTTCCCGGAGCGGCGGGGAGACCCTCCACTTT	CASSSRSGGETLHF
-	TRBV6-5	-	TRBJ1-2	TGTGCCGCCCGGCAGTATAACTATGGCTACACCTTC	CAARQYNYGYTF
-	TRBV5-6	-	TRBJ1-3	TGTGCCAGCTCCTCGGGAAACACCATATATTTT	CASSSGNTIYF
once	TRBV5-1	-	TRBJ2-3	TGCGCCAGCAGCTTGTTCCGGCCAGAGGGCACAGATACGCAGTATTTT	CASSLFRPEGTDTQYF
-	TRBV28	-	TRBJ2-1	TGTGCCAGCAGTCTACCGAACCTCAGGAGCAATGAGCAGTTCTTC	CASSLPNLRSNEQFF
-	TRBV5-1	TRBD1	TRBJ2-5	TGCGCCAGCACACGACAGGGGTCCCAAGAGACCCAGTACTTC	CASTRQGSQETQYF
-	TRBV4-1	TRBD2	TRBJ2-3	TGCGCCAGCAGCCAAGTTAGGACTAGCGGGGGCGGGAGCACAGATACGCAGTATTTT	CASSQVRTSGGGSTDTQYF
-	TRBV18	-	TRBJ2-1	TGTGCCAGCTCACCACAATATCAGGGGTCGAATGAGCAGTTCTTC	CASSPQYQGSNEQFF
few	TRBV5-1	-	TRBJ1-1	TGCGCCAGCAGCTTTGGGGGAGGAGGGACTGAAGCTTTCTTT	CASSFGGGGTEAFF
-	TRBV6-4	-	TRBJ1-6	TGTGCCAGCAGAAGGAACGTAGCCTATAATTCACCCCTCCACTTT	CASRRNVAYNSPLHF
-	TRBV4-1	-	TRBJ2-2	TGCGCCAGCAGCCAAGTTGCCTCGACCACCGGGGAGCTGTTTTTT	CASSQVASTTGELFF
-	TRBV5-1	-	TRBJ2-3	TGCGCCAGCAGCCCGATTCGGGGGGCGTATGATACGCAGTATTTT	CASSPIRGAYDTQYF
-	TRBV6-5	TRBD2	TRBJ2-3	TGTGCCAGCAGACTAGCGGGGGGCCATACAGATACGCAGTATTTT	CASRLAGGHTDTQYF
-	TRBV20-1	-	TRBJ2-5	TGCAGTGCTAGAGAGGGGGAGACCCAGTACTTC	CSAREGETQYF
-	TRBV4-2	TRBD1	TRBJ1-2	TGTGCCAGCAGCCTCATCAGGGGGACAGGCAACTATGGCTACACCTTC	CASSLIRGTGNYGYTF
-	TRBV5-6	TRBD2	TRBJ2-3	TGTGCCAGCAGTAGACTAGCGCTAAGCACAGATACGCAGTATTTT	CASSRLALSTDTQYF
-	TRBV18	TRBD1	TRBJ1-2	TGTGCCAGCTCAGCGGACAGGGCCCTTCTTTATGGCTACACCTTC	CASSADRALLYGYTF
once	TRBV5-4	TRBD1	TRBJ1-2	TGTGCCAGCAGCTTGGACAGGGGCGAATATGGCTACACCTTC	CASSLDRGEYGYTF
-	TRBV5-1	-	TRBJ1-2	TGCGCCAGCAGTAGGGACCTGGGAGGCTACACCTTC	CASSRDLGGYTF
-	TRBV19	-	TRBJ2-1	TGTGCCAGTAGGTTTACTGGAGGGACTGCTGAGCAGTTCTTC	CASRFTGGTAEQFF
-	TRBV18	-	TRBJ2-3	TGTGCCAGCTCACCACTACCGGGCCGAACGGTAACAGATACGCAGTATTTT	CASSPLPGRTVTDTQYF
-	TRBV7-3	TRBD1	TRBJ1-5	TGTGCCAGCAGCATTACAGGGGGCTCTAATCAGCCCCAGCATTTT	CASSITGGSNQPQHF
once	TRBV6-1	-	TRBJ1-4	TGTGCCAGCAGTGAGTTCGGGGCTGAAAAACTGTTTTTT	CASSEFGAEKLFF
once	TRBV5-1	TRBD2	TRBJ2-1	TGCGCCAGCAGCTTGTGGAGCGGGGGGGCCTACAATGAGCAGTTCTTC	CASSLWSGGAYNEQFF
-	TRBV5-1	-	TRBJ2-1	TGCGCCAGCAGCTTGGCCCCGGCGGGTGAGGGCTACAATGAGCAGTTCTTC	CASSLAPAGEGYNEQFF
-	TRBV12-3/TRBV12-4	-	TRBJ1-1	TGTGCCAGCAGTTTGTCGGGTAGAGATGAAGCTTTCTTT	CASSLSGRDEAFF
-	TRBV7-2	-	TRBJ1-6	TGTGCCAGCAGCTCCACGCCGGGCTCCGGGACCTCACCCCTCCACTTT	CASSSTPGSGTSPLHF
-	TRBV5-1	TRBD1	TRBJ1-2	TGCGCCAGCAGCTTGCCCTTCTCGGGGACAGTGCCCGGCTATGGCTACACCTTC	CASSLPFSGTVPGYGYTF
-	TRBV24-1	TRBD2	TRBJ2-4	TGTGCCACCAGTGACCCGGGACTAGCGGGGGGGCCAAGCATTCAGTACTTC	CATSDPGLAGGPSIQYF
-	TRBV12-3/TRBV12-4	-	TRBJ1-2	TGTGCCAGCAGTTCCCGGAGGTTCGCAGGCTACACCTTC	CASSSRRFAGYTF
-	TRBV7-2	TRBD1	TRBJ1-2	TGTGCCAGCAGCCCTGACAGGGGAGATGGCTACACCTTC	CASSPDRGDGYTF
-	TRBV18	-	TRBJ2-1	TGTGCCAGCTCACCGTTTCAGGGTGGAGGTTACAATGAGCAGTTCTTC	CASSPFQGGGYNEQFF
-	TRBV5-4	TRBD1	TRBJ1-2	TGTGCCAGCAGCTCGGGACAGGGGATGGACGGCTACACCTTC	CASSSGQGMDGYTF
-	TRBV4-2	-	TRBJ1-4	TGTGCCAGCAGCCAAATATTAGATAATGAAAAACTGTTTTTT	CASSQILDNEKLFF
-	TRBV7-3	-	TRBJ1-4	TGTGCCAGCAGCCTGGACAGCGGGGAAAAACTGTTTTTT	CASSLDSGEKLFF
-	TRBV6-1	-	TRBJ1-4	TGTGCCAGCAGTGAGGGGGATTCTAATGAAAAACTGTTTTTT	CASSEGDSNEKLFF
-	TRBV4-3	-	TRBJ1-2	TGCGCCAGCAGCCAAGATCTGTCGGCTAACTATGGCTACACCTTC	CASSQDLSANYGYTF
-	TRBV4-1	-	TRBJ2-2	TGCGCCAGCAGCCAACCGTACTCGAACACCGGGGAGCTGTTTTTT	CASSQPYSNTGELFF
few	TRBV7-2	TRBD2	TRBJ2-2	TGTGCCAGCAGCTTACAGGGAGGGACCACCGGGGAGCTGTTTTTT	CASSLQGGTTGELFF
-	TRBV4-1	-	TRBJ2-4	TGCGCCAGCAGCCGATCAGGGGAACCAGGCAAAAACATTCAGTACTTC	CASSRSGEPGKNIQYF
-	TRBV6-5	TRBD2	TRBJ2-5	TGTGCCAGCAGCTCCCCGGGGGGCCAAGAGACCCAGTACTTC	CASSSPGGQETQYF
-	TRBV6-1	-	TRBJ1-2	TGTGCCAGCAGTGGGGCTAGGGCAGGTCGAGGGAACTATGGCTACACCTTC	CASSGARAGRGNYGYTF
few	TRBV11-2	-	TRBJ1-2	TGTGCCAGCAGCCCCACTCTGGCGGTCGGCTATGGCTACACCTTC	CASSPTLAVGYGYTF
-	TRBV7-2	-	TRBJ1-2	TGTGCCAGCAGCCGTTTAATCGGGACGGCCTATGGCTACACCTTC	CASSRLIGTAYGYTF
-	TRBV4-2	TRBD2	TRBJ2-3	TGTGCCAGCAGCTTCCTAGCGGGGGGCACAGATACGCAGTATTTT	CASSFLAGGTDTQYF
-	TRBV5-4	-	TRBJ2-2	TGTGCCAGCAGCTTCCGTGACACCGGGGAGCTGTTTTTT	CASSFRDTGELFF
-	TRBV4-1	-	TRBJ2-5	TGCGCCAGCAGCCAACTTCTATTTCAAGAGACCCAGTACTTC	CASSQLLFQETQYF
-	TRBV4-1	-	TRBJ2-2	TGCGCCAGCAGCCGACAGACGAACACCGGGGAGCTGTTTTTT	CASSRQTNTGELFF
-	TRBV19	TRBD2	TRBJ2-3	TGTGCCAGTAGTAGGGGGACTATTACAGATACGCAGTATTTT	CASSRGTITDTQYF
few	TRBV5-1	TRBD1	TRBJ1-5	TGCGCCAGCAGCTTGAGTGCAGGGGGCCATCAGCCCCAGCATTTT	CASSLSAGGHQPQHF
-	TRBV20-1	-	TRBJ1-2	TGCAGTGCCGCCGACTATGGCTACACCTTC	CSAADYGYTF
few	TRBV28	-	TRBJ1-2	TGTGCCAGCAGTTTCAACGGGAACTATGGCTACACCTTC	CASSFNGNYGYTF
-	TRBV2	-	TRBJ2-1	TGTGCCAGCAGTGAAGGGGGACTTGGGAGAAATGAGCAGTTCTTC	CASSEGGLGRNEQFF
-	TRBV6-2/TRBV6-3	TRBD1	TRBJ1-4	TGTGCCAGCAGTTACCCTCCGGGACAGGGGAATGAAAAACTGTTTTTT	CASSYPPGQGNEKLFF
-	TRBV2	-	TRBJ2-1	TGTGCCAGCAGCGCGACATCAGGGCATGAGCAGTTCTTC	CASSATSGHEQFF
-	TRBV5-1	-	TRBJ2-5	TGCGCCAGCAGCTTGCGGTCGGGGTCGACCCAAGAGACCCAGTACTTC	CASSLRSGSTQETQYF